This entry concerns a single TCR beta chain. Its antigen is undetermined. The data are from a study of Ad26.COV2.S vaccination and SARS-CoV-2 variants. Whole-study results and caveats: Similar non-spike TCR breadth was seen in vaccine and placebo recipients. Reports say spike-specific CD8+ and CD4+ T cell responses covered substantial breadth after vaccination.

The sample's treatment: around 19 received Ad26.COV2.S at low or high dose, single or two shots; roughly five received placebo; per-sample allocation not given. Each sample was drawn 63 days after the first injection (of vaccine or placebo). Wuhan-strain spike was delivered by a replication-incompetent Ad26 vector. Profiling relied on immunoSEQ multiplex PCR, and the TCRdb table lists in-frame clones only, not all of them. The table lists hundreds of thousands of clones, roughly 90% of them singletons. V was pared by 5 bases and J by 1 base, with 14 bases between. The CDR3 covers 15 residues. The germline V gene encodes CDR1 SEHNR and CDR2 FQNEAQ (reference sequence).

The chain combines TRBV7-9 with TRBJ1-2; D not certain. The TCR comes from a person aged 18-65 years who received the Ad26.COV2.S COVID-19 vaccine or a placebo. The sample consisted of peripheral blood, taken in a trial of Ad26.COV2.S vaccine versus placebo. The CDR3 reads CASSTRATFNYGYTF. CDR3 sequence (DNA): TGTGCCAGCAGCACCCGCGCGACCTTTAACTATGGCTACACCTTC.